This TCR beta chain came from a study of blood T cell repertoires in COVID-19. The overall study: Samples of COVID-19 (acute and convalescent) were obtained from the United States, Italy and Spain. Sources were T cells, B-cell-depleted T cells, or PBMCs; the material itself was cDNA or gDNA.

Per the study methods: Amplification of reference gene primers provided the estimated nucleated cell counts. Profiling relied on immunoSEQ multiplex PCR, and the TCRdb table lists in-frame clones only, not all of them. V, J and clone size are taken as reported in that table, and D and trimming were inferred from the DNA itself. The table includes fewer than 500,000 clones, 81% detected once. Sequencing was done on a sample of peripheral blood. This sequence originates from a human donor with acute or convalescent COVID-19. The donor label of this sample is uncertain.

Written as DNA, the CDR3 is TGTGCCAGCAGCCCGACCCCGGGACATGTCGATGAAAAACTGTTTTTT. The encoded protein is CASSPTPGHVDEKLFF. The V and J genes are TRBV7-9 and TRBJ1-4, with D possibly matching TRBD1 (6 bases). The CDR3 length is 16 residues. Germline V CDR1 and CDR2: SEHNR, FQNEAQ (reference sequence). The V end lost 5 bases, the J end lost 6 bases, and 19 bases lay between the germline ends. Full variable domain (missing parts from reference TRBV7-9 and TRBJ1-4): DTGVSQNPRHKITKRGQNVTFRCDPISEHNRLYWYRQTLGQGPEFLTYFQNEAQLEKSRLLSDRFSAERPKGSFSTLEIQRTEQGDSAMYLCASSPTPGHVDEKLFFGSGTQLSVL.